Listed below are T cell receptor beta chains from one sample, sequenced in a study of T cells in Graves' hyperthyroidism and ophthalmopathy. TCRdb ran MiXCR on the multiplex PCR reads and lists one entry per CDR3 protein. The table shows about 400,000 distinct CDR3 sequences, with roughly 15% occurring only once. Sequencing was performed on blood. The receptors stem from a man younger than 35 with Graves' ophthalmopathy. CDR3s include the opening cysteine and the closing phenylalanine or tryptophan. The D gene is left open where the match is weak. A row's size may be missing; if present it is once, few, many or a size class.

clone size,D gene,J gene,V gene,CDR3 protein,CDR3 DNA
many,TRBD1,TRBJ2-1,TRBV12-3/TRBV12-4,CASSPLWGQGYNEQFF,TGTGCCAGCAGTCCATTATGGGGACAGGGCTACAATGAGCAGTTCTTC
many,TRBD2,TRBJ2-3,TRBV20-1,CSASTGRGTDTQYF,TGCAGTGCTAGTACCGGGAGGGGCACAGATACGCAGTATTTT
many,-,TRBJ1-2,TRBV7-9,CASRRGGANYGYTF,TGTGCCAGCAGACGAGGCGGAGCTAACTATGGCTACACCTTC
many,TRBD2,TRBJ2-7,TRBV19,CASTDSGGYYEQYF,TGTGCCAGTACCGATAGCGGGGGATACTACGAGCAGTACTTC
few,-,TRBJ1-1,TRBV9,CASSVVRNTEAFF,TGTGCCAGCAGCGTAGTGAGGAACACTGAAGCTTTCTTT
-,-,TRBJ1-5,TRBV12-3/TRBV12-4,CASSLLGQPNQPQHF,TGTGCCAGCAGTTTACTTGGACAGCCCAATCAGCCCCAGCATTTT
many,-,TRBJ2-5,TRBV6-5,CASSYDAGETQYF,TGTGCCAGCAGTTACGACGCGGGGGAGACCCAGTACTTC
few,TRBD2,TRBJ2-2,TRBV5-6,CASSLAPGLAGVRSTGELFF,TGTGCCAGCAGCTTGGCCCCGGGACTAGCGGGAGTACGTAGCACCGGGGAGCTGTTTTTT
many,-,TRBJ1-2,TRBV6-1,CASSSTYGYTF,TGTGCCAGCAGTTCCACTTATGGCTACACCTTC
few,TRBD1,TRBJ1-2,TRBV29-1,CSALTGLDYGYTF,TGCAGCGCGTTGACAGGGTTGGACTATGGCTACACCTTC
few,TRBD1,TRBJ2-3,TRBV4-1,CASSQGTGGIHTDTQYF,TGCGCCAGCAGCCAGGGTACAGGGGGCATCCACACAGATACGCAGTATTTT
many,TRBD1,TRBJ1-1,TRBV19,CASSMGQVNTEAFF,TGTGCCAGTAGTATGGGACAGGTGAACACTGAAGCTTTCTTT
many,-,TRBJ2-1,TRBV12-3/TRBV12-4,CASRIAGARGNEQFF,TGTGCCAGCAGGATTGCCGGGGCCAGAGGCAATGAGCAGTTCTTC
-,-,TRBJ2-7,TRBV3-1,CASSFRQAGSYEQYF,TGTGCCAGCAGCTTCAGACAGGCCGGAAGCTACGAGCAGTACTTC
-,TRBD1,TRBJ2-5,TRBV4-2,CASSQAGQGSEETQYF,TGTGCCAGCAGCCAAGCCGGACAGGGGAGTGAAGAGACCCAGTACTTC
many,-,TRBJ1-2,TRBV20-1,CSASEGARGYTF,TGCAGTGCTAGCGAAGGGGCGAGGGGCTACACCTTC
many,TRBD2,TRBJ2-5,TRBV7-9,CASSPETSSWETQYF,TGTGCCAGCAGCCCGGAGACTAGCTCCTGGGAGACCCAGTACTTC
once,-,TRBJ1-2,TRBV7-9,CASSSTPQVENYGYTF,TGTGCCAGCAGCAGCACTCCCCAGGTGGAGAACTATGGCTACACCTTC
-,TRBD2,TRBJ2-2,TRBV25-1,CASSGLAGGNTGELFF,TGTGCCAGCAGTGGACTAGCGGGTGGCAACACCGGGGAGCTGTTTTTT
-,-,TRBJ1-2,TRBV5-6,CASTKEVNYGYTF,TGTGCCAGCACCAAGGAAGTTAACTATGGCTACACCTTC
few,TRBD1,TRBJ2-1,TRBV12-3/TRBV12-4,CATRQGASEQFF,TGTGCCACCAGACAGGGGGCCAGTGAGCAGTTCTTC
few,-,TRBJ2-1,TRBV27,CASSFRSGGLEDEQFF,TGTGCCAGCAGCTTTCGCAGCGGCGGCCTTGAGGATGAGCAGTTCTTC
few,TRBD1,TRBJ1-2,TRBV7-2,CASSSRDRESSYGYTF,TGTGCCAGCAGCTCCAGGGACAGGGAGTCGTCCTATGGCTACACCTTC
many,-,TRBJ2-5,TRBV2,CASSWRQIQETQYF,TGTGCCAGCTCGTGGCGGCAGATCCAAGAGACCCAGTACTTC
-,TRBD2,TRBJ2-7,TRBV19,CASSMETSAVGYEQYF,TGTGCCAGTAGTATGGAGACTAGCGCCGTGGGCTACGAGCAGTACTTC
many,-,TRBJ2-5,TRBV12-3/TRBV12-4,CASSVHREETQYF,TGTGCCAGCAGTGTACACAGGGAGGAGACCCAGTACTTC
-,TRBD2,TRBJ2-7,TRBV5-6,CASGVGLDYYYEQYF,TGTGCCAGCGGCGTGGGACTAGACTACTACTACGAGCAGTACTTC
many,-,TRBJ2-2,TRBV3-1,CASSQIVNTGELFF,TGTGCCAGCAGCCAAATAGTGAACACCGGGGAGCTGTTTTTT
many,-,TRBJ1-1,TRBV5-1,CARGGTEAFF,TGCGCCAGGGGGGGCACTGAAGCTTTCTTT
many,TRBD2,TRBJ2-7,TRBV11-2,CASSLDLSGINEQYF,TGTGCCAGCAGCTTAGATCTGAGCGGGATCAACGAGCAGTACTTC
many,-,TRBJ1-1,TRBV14,CASSQQLMNTEAFF,TGTGCCAGCAGCCAACAGCTGATGAACACTGAAGCTTTCTTT
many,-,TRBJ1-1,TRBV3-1,CASSRGRERTEAFF,TGTGCCAGCAGCCGAGGGCGGGAGAGAACTGAAGCTTTCTTT
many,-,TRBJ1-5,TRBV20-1,CSAQAGDRLWAQHF,TGCAGTGCCCAAGCGGGGGACCGCCTTTGGGCCCAGCATTTT
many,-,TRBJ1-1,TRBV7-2,CASSVDRNTEAFF,TGTGCCAGCAGCGTAGACAGAAACACTGAAGCTTTCTTT
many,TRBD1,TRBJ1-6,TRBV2,CAIGDRENSPLHF,TGTGCCATCGGCGACAGGGAGAATTCACCCCTCCACTTT
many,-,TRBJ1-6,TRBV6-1,CARAEGPNSPLHF,TGTGCCAGAGCAGAGGGCCCGAATTCACCCCTCCACTTT
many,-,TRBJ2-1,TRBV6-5,CASSYLTGNNEQFF,TGTGCCAGCAGTTACCTGACTGGAAACAATGAGCAGTTCTTC
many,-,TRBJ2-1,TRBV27,CASSLYSFNEQFF,TGTGCCAGCAGTTTATACTCTTTCAATGAGCAGTTCTTC
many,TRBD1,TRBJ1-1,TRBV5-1,CASRSRDRKNTEAFF,TGCGCCAGCAGATCCCGGGACAGGAAGAACACTGAAGCTTTCTTT
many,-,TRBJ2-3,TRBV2,CASSVADTQYF,TGTGCCAGCAGTGTAGCAGATACGCAGTATTTT
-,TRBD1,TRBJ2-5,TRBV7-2,CASSPSGLPGQEQTQYF,TGTGCCAGCAGCCCGAGCGGGCTCCCGGGACAGGAACAGACCCAGTACTTC
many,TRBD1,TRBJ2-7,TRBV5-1,CASSLYYRGPYEQYF,TGCGCCAGCAGCTTGTACTACAGGGGACCCTACGAGCAGTACTTC
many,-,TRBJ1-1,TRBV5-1,CASSLDGSMNTEAFF,TGCGCCAGCAGCTTGGATGGCAGCATGAACACTGAAGCTTTCTTT
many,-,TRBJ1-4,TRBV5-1,CASSLVGEGGEKLFF,TGCGCCAGCAGCTTGGTCGGGGAGGGAGGTGAAAAACTGTTTTTT
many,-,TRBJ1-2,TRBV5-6,CASSPWGGSYGYTF,TGTGCCAGCAGCCCGTGGGGGGGGAGCTATGGCTACACCTTC
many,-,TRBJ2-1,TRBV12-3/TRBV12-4,CASSLERGYEQFF,TGTGCCAGCAGTTTAGAGAGAGGGTATGAGCAGTTCTTC
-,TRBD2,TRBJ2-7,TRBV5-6,CASSPTILAGGYEQYF,TGTGCCAGCAGCCCTACGATACTAGCGGGGGGCTACGAGCAGTACTTC
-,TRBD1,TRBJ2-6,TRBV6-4,CASGTGTGGTGANVLTF,TGTGCCAGCGGGACCGGGACAGGGGGAACTGGGGCCAACGTCCTGACTTTC